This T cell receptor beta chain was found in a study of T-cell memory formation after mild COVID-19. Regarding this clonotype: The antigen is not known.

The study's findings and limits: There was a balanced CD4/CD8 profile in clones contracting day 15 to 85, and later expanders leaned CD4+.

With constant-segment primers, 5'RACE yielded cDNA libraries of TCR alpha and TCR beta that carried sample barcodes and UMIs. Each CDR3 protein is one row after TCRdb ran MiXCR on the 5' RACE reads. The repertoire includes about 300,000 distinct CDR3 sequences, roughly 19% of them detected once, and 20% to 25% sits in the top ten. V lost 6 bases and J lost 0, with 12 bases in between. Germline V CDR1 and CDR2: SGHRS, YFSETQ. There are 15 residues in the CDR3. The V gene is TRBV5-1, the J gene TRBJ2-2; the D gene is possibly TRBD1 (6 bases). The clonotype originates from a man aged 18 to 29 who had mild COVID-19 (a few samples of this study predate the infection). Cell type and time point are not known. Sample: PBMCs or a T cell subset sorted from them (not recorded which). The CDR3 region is CASKRTAPNTGELFF. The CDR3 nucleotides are TGCGCCAGCAAAAGGACAGCCCCGAACACCGGGGAGCTGTTTTTT.